The 20 T cell receptor beta chains presented below share a single source sample, sequenced in a study of PD-1 blockade in classical Hodgkin lymphoma. With no exception, relapse followed autologous stem cell transplantation in all patients, and brentuximab vedotin exposure varied. TCRdb's copy holds only in-frame clones and misses some; the assay was immunoSEQ multiplex PCR. In the table there are some 150,000 clones, less than 80% of which are singletons. This specimen consisted of peripheral blood mononuclear cells (PBMCs), obtained before the second cycle of nivolumab. These receptors originate from a human donor with classical Hodgkin lymphoma.

V usage is TRBV19 and J usage is TRBJ2-5, with TRBD2 as a possible D gene (7 bases). V was pared by 10 bases and J by 9 bases, with 27 bases between. The CDR3 loop spans 15 amino acids. Germline values: CDR1 LNHDA, CDR2 SQIVND (reference sequence). The CDR3 region is CATSLGASRGAAQYF. In DNA, the CDR3 is TGTGCCACCTCCCTCGGGGCTAGCCGGGGGGCGGCCCAGTACTTC.

The chain employs TRBV7-2 and TRBJ2-1; 8 bases match TRBD2. Per the germline V gene, CDR1 is SGHTA and CDR2 is FQGNSA. V lost 3 bases to trimming and J lost 8 bases; unmatched junction nucleotides: 6. This CDR3 spans 14 amino acids. The CDR3 sequence is CASSFGGLAHEQFF. The CDR3 DNA follows: TGTGCCAGCAGCTTTGGTGGACTAGCCCATGAGCAGTTCTTC. The full variable domain, with the rest looked up from reference TRBV7-2 and TRBJ2-1, is GAGVSQSPSNKVTEKGKDVELRCDPISGHTALYWYRQSLGQGLEFLIYFQGNSAPDKSGLPSDRFSAERTGGSVSTLTIQRTQQEDSAVYLCASSFGGLAHEQFFGPGTRLTVL.

The table lists this clone with many counts. This sample includes further DNA sequences coding for the same CDR3. This chain links TRBV28 with TRBJ2-1; either TRBD1 or TRBD2 may supply D (6 bases each). V was clipped by 5 bases and J by 5 bases, with 22 bases between them. Germline assignment: CDR1 MDHEN and CDR2 SYDVKM. There are 17 residues in the CDR3. As DNA, the CDR3 is TGTGCCAGCAGTACCTTGGGGGGTTGGGGGGCGCACAATGAGCAGTTCTTC. Translation: CASSTLGGWGAHNEQFF.

The chain carries TRBV5-6 and TRBJ2-3, with no clear D. Germline assignment: CDR1 SGHDT and CDR2 YYEEEE. V shed 0 bases and J shed 0 bases, with 11 bases lying between them. This CDR3 comprises 16 residues. The CDR3 DNA reads TGTGCCAGCAGCTTGGAGAGGAGAACTAGCACAGATACGCAGTATTTT. Residues: CASSLERRTSTDTQYF.

This chain links TRBV6-1 with TRBJ1-5; D possibly corresponds to TRBD1 (5 bases). The CDR3 extends over 12 amino acids. The ends were cut back, 6 bases at V and 8 bases at J, with 11 bases in the middle. Germline V gives CDR1 MNHNS, CDR2 SASEGT. The CDR3 nucleotides read TGTGCCAGCAGCAACAGGATAGAGCCCCAGCATTTT. Protein: CASSNRIEPQHF.

The sample holds a few counts of this clone. The rearrangement joins TRBV6-6 to TRBJ1-2; a weak D match, TRBD1 (5 bases). Looked up from germline, CDR1 is MNHNY and CDR2 is SVGAGI (reference sequence). Trimming removed 7 bases at V and 8 bases at J, with 17 bases between. This CDR3 comprises 13 residues. CDR3 region: CASILGQGWGYTF. The CDR3 DNA sequence: TGTGCCAGCATTCTGGGCCAGGGCTGGGGCTACACCTTC.

The chain is built from TRBV9 and TRBJ1-2; tentative D call: TRBD1 (6 bases). The CDR3 sequence is 14 residues long. CDR1 is SGDLS, CDR2 YYNGEE, per germline. Deletions cut 0 bases from V and 0 bases from J, with 6 bases between. The CDR3 here is CASSVDRANYGYTF. CDR3 in DNA: TGTGCCAGCAGCGTAGACAGGGCTAACTATGGCTACACCTTC.

The chain combines TRBV10-3 with TRBJ2-2; 7 positions match TRBD1. This CDR3 is built from 14 residues. With 7 bases clipped from V and 4 bases from J, the junction kept 6 bases outside the gene matches. Germline values: CDR1 ENHRY, CDR2 SYGVKD. The CDR3 DNA follows: TGTGCCATCACAGGACAGGTGGGCACCGGGGAGCTGTTTTTT. This translates into CAITGQVGTGELFF.

This chain uses TRBV7-9 with TRBJ1-4; D is undetermined. The CDR3 contains 14 residues. V was trimmed by 3 bases and J by 4 bases, leaving 9 bases between them. In germline, CDR1 is SEHNR, CDR2 FQNEAQ (reference sequence). The CDR3 DNA reads as TGTGCCAGCAGCTTTGGCAGCCATAATGAAAAACTGTTTTTT. This codes for CASSFGSHNEKLFF.

V and J are TRBV18 and TRBJ2-7; no firm D call. CDR1 KGHSH and CDR2 LQKENI come from the germline V gene. Trimming removed 4 bases at V and 6 bases at J, with 7 bases between. The CDR3 loop spans 11 amino acids. CDR3 DNA sequence: TGTGCCAGCTCACAGGGTCCCGAGCAGTACTTC. The encoded protein is CASSQGPEQYF.

This chain uses TRBV19 with TRBJ1-5; possibly TRBD1 for D (6 bases). V dropped 6 bases and J dropped 4 bases, with 22 bases sitting between them. This CDR3 has 17 amino acids. Germline assignment: CDR1 LNHDA and CDR2 SQIVND (reference sequence). The CDR3 spells CASSGGQSRQWNQPQHF. The CDR3, as DNA: TGTGCCAGTAGCGGTGGACAGTCAAGGCAATGGAATCAGCCCCAGCATTTT.

The rearrangement links TRBV4-1 to TRBJ2-7, with TRBD2 matching 11 bases. J gave up 3 bases and V 1 base, and 5 bases lay outside the gene matches. This CDR3 contains 16 residues. CDR1 MGHRA and CDR2 YSYEKL come from the germline V gene. CDR3 in amino acids: CASSQAGTSGFYEQYF. DNA for the CDR3: TGCGCCAGCAGCCAAGCCGGGACTAGCGGATTCTACGAGCAGTACTTC.

This sequence joins TRBV5-4 and TRBJ2-3, with 10 bases aligning to TRBD2. With 2 bases clipped from V and 12 bases from J, the junction kept 6 bases outside the gene matches. The germline V gene has CDR1 SGHNT and CDR2 YYREEE (reference sequence). CDR3 length: 13 residues. The CDR3, as DNA: TGTGCCAGCAGCTTCGCTAGCGGGAGAGCTCAGTATTTT. It encodes CASSFASGRAQYF.

V and J are TRBV9 and TRBJ2-3; 7 nucleotides agree with TRBD1. J lost 0 bases, V lost 4 bases, and 11 bases had no gene match. The CDR3 sequence is 17 residues long. Looked up from germline, CDR1 is SGDLS and CDR2 is YYNGEE. CDR3 nucleotide sequence: TGTGCCAGCAGCTTAGGGGGCGGCGGCCCTAGCACAGATACGCAGTATTTT. This gives the protein CASSLGGGGPSTDTQYF.

The rearrangement uses TRBV10-3 and TRBJ2-7; D perhaps matches TRBD2 (6 bases). Germline-derived CDR1 and CDR2 are ENHRY and SYGVKD. The CDR3 sequence is 14 residues long. Trimming took 3 bases from V and 3 from J, leaving 12 bases between them. CDR3 sequence: CAISEGRDFYEQYF. CDR3 nucleotides: TGTGCCATCAGTGAAGGGCGGGATTTCTACGAGCAGTACTTC.

The V and J genes are TRBV19 and TRBJ2-1; TRBD2 might be the D (7 bases). The CDR3 length is 13 residues. Deletions cut 3 bases from V and 13 bases from J, with 16 bases between. Germline values: CDR1 LNHDA, CDR2 SQIVND (reference sequence). The CDR3 sequence is CASSIGGGRSQFF. The CDR3 DNA sequence: TGTGCCAGTAGTATTGGGGGGGGGCGCAGCCAGTTCTTC.

This rearrangement joins TRBV6-6 to TRBJ1-2, with 7 positions matching TRBD1. The J segment lost 7 bases and the V segment lost 2 bases, leaving 10 bases of the junction unmatched. The CDR3 has 15 amino acids. The V gene's germline CDR1 is MNHNY and CDR2 SVGAGI (reference sequence). The CDR3 reads CASSYTSGGKGGYTF. The CDR3 bases are TGTGCCAGCAGTTACACATCAGGGGGTAAGGGTGGCTACACCTTC.

The chain recombines TRBV10-3 with TRBJ1-2, with 7 bases lining up with TRBD1. Germline V gene lookup returns CDR1 ENHRY and CDR2 SYGVKD. The junction had 3 bases not matched to a gene; V was cut back by 4 bases and J by 1 base. The CDR3 extends over 14 amino acids. The CDR3 sequence: CAISGGTVNYGYTF. DNA for the CDR3: TGTGCCATCAGTGGCGGGACAGTTAACTATGGCTACACCTTC.

V usage is TRBV9 and J usage is TRBJ2-2, with unresolved D. V lost 4 bases to trimming and J lost 0 bases, with 4 bases between them. CDR3 size: 13 residues. Germline lookup yields CDR1 SGDLS and CDR2 YYNGEE. The CDR3 reads CASSPPNTGELFF. DNA for the CDR3: TGTGCCAGCAGCCCCCCGAACACCGGGGAGCTGTTTTTT. The complete variable domain, with remaining parts taken from reference TRBV9 and TRBJ2-2, reads DSGVTQTPKHLITATGQRVTLRCSPRSGDLSVYWYQQSLDQGLQFLIQYYNGEERAKGNILERFSAQQFPDLHSELNLSSLELGDSALYFCASSPPNTGELFFGEGSRLTVL.

This sequence joins TRBV6-6 and TRBJ1-2; D may be TRBD1 (6 bases). Germline loops: CDR1 MNHNY, CDR2 SVGAGI (reference sequence). CDR3 length equals 11 residues. Between the trimmed V and J ends, which lost 4 bases and 12 bases, there was a span of 12 bases. This CDR3 is CASSSEGVDTF. In DNA, the CDR3 is TGTGCCAGCAGTTCAGAGGGGGTCGACACCTTC.